This T cell receptor (beta chain) was found in a study of CD8 T cells in ankylosing spondylitis. Library preparation for TCR beta used quantitative 5'-RACE with molecular barcodes. TCRdb recomputed calls from the 5' RACE reads with MiXCR, one row per CDR3 protein. The data contain about 240,000 distinct CDR3 sequences, approximately 8% of them singletons. V was pared by 2 bases and J by 12 bases, with 14 bases of the junction left unmatched. This CDR3 contains 17 residues. Germline CDR1 and CDR2: MNHEY and SVGAGI. Findings and limits, study-wide: Disease-linked clones proved CD8+ and comparatively uncommon in peripheral blood. There were earlier reports of some motif variants in reactive arthritis synovial fluid and blood. Disease-linked clones reportedly concentrated significantly in matched ankylosing spondylitis synovial fluid.

In regard to this clonotype: Its antigen remains unknown.

Sequencing was done on a sample of blood, either unsorted or a sorted T cell fraction (not recorded which). The TCR was taken from a female donor with ankylosing spondylitis or in good health (not recorded which). V and J are TRBV6-5 and TRBJ2-2, with 11 positions matching TRBD2. The CDR3 is CASSYTALAGGPRKLFF. CDR3 DNA: TGTGCCAGCAGTTACACAGCTCTAGCGGGGGGACCCAGGAAGCTGTTTTTT.